The clone carrying this T cell receptor beta chain appeared a few times. Its antigen is currently unknown. The data belong to a study of regulatory T cells in long-lasting Graves disease. Study-wide points: No thyroid tissue was studied; the work used peripheral blood only.

The CDR3 has 15 residues. Deletions cut 3 bases from V and 2 bases from J, with 13 bases between. CDR1 is SEHNR and CDR2 is FQNEAQ in the germline V gene (reference sequence). Time point indicated: newly diagnosed GD, antithyroid drugs for less than 3 months. PBMCs were the source of the RNA used for TCR sequencing. Patients with Graves' disease were diagnosed by American Thyroid Association guidelines. Sequencing libraries for TCR beta were prepared with iRepertoire HTBI primers and Arm-PCR of CDR3 regions. MiXCR, applied by TCRdb to the multiplex PCR reads, yields one record per CDR3 protein. The profile shows approximately 470,000 distinct CDR3 sequences, roughly 17% of them singletons. This sample was also put to use in a study of T cells in Graves' hyperthyroidism and ophthalmopathy. That study adds: A set of HTBI primers served as the primers for a first-round RT-PCR of the TCR CDR3.

The receptor's source is a man aged 35-49 years with Graves disease. This sample comprised peripheral blood mononuclear cells (PBMCs), obtained at new diagnosis, from a patient treated with antithyroid drugs. The gene calls are TRBV7-9 and TRBJ2-5; the D is unclear. CDR3 region: CASSFPTEIQETQYF. In DNA, the CDR3 is TGTGCCAGCAGCTTTCCTACCGAAATTCAAGAGACCCAGTACTTC.